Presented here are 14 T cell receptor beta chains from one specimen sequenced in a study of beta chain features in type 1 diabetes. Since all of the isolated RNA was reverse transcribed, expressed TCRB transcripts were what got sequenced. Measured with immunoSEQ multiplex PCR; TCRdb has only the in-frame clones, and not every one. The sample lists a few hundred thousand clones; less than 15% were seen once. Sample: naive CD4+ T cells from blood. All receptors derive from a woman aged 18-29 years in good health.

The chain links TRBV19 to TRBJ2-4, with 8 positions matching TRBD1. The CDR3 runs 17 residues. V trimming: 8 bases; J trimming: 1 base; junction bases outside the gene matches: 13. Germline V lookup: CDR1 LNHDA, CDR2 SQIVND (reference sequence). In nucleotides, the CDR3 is TGTGCCAGTCGGACAGGGCCTAATCCGGGGGCCAAAAACATTCAGTACTTC. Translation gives CASRTGPNPGAKNIQYF.

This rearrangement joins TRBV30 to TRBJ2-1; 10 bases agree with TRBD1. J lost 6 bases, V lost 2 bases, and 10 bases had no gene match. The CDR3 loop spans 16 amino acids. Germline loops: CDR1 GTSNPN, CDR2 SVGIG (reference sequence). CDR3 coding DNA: TGTGCCTGGAGTCACTCGGGGGACAGGGGTTTCAATGAGCAGTTCTTC. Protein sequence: CAWSHSGDRGFNEQFF.

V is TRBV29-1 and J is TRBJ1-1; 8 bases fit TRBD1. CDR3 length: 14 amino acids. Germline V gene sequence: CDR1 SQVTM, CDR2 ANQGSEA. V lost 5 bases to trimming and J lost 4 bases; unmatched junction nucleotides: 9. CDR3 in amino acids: CSVRPQGAGTEAFF. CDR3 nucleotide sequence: TGCAGCGTTCGCCCTCAGGGGGCGGGCACTGAAGCTTTCTTT. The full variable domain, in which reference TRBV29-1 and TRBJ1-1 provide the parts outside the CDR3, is SAVISQKPSRDICQRGTSLTIQCQVDSQVTMMFWYRQQPGQSLTLIATANQGSEATYESGFVIDKFPISRPNLTFSTLTVSNMSPEDSSIYLCSVRPQGAGTEAFFGQGTRLTVV.

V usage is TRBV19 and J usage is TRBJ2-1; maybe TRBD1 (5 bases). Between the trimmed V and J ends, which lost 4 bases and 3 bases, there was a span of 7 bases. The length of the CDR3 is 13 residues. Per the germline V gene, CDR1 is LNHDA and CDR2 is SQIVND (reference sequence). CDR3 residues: CASSRGGYNEQFF. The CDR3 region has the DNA TGTGCCAGTAGTAGGGGCGGCTACAATGAGCAGTTCTTC.

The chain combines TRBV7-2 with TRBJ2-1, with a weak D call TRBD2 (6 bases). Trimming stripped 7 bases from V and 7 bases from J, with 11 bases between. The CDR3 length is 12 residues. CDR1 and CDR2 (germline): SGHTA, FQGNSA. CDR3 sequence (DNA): TGTGCCAGCACCTGGAGGGGTAATGAGCAGTTCTTC. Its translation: CASTWRGNEQFF.

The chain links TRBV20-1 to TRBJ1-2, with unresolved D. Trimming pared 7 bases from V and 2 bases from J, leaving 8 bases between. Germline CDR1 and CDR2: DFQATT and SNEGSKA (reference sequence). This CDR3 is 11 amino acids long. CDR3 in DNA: TGCAGTGTGGCCATGAACTATGGCTACACCTTC. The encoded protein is CSVAMNYGYTF.

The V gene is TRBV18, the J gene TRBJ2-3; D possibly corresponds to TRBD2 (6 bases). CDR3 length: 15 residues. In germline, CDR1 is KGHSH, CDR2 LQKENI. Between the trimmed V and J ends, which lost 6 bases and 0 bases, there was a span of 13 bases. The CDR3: CASSTGLGSTDTQYF. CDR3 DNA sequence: TGTGCCAGCTCGACGGGACTCGGAAGCACAGATACGCAGTATTTT.

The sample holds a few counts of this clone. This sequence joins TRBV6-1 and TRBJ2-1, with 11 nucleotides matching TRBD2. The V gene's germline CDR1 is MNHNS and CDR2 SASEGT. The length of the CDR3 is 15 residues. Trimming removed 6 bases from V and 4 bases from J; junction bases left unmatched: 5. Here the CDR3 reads CASSPGTSGYNEQFF. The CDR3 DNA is TGTGCCAGCAGCCCCGGGACTAGCGGTTACAATGAGCAGTTCTTC.

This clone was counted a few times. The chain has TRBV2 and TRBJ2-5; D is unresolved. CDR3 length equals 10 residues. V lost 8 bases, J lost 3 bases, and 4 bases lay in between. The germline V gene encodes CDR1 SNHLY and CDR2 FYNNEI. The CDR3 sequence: CASGEETQYF. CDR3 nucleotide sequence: TGTGCCAGCGGAGAAGAGACCCAGTACTTC. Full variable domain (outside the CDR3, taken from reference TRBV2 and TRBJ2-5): EPEVTQTPSHQVTQMGQEVILRCVPISNHLYFYWYRQILGQKVEFLVSFYNNEISEKSEIFDDQFSVERPDGSNFTLKIRSTKLEDSAMYFCASGEETQYFGPGTRLLVL.

The CDR3 nucleotides are TGTGCCAGCAGCTCCAGATATGGCTACACCTTC. Protein: CASSSRYGYTF. The V gene is TRBV7-9, the J gene TRBJ1-2; D not resolved. The length of the CDR3 is 11 residues. Trimming stripped 4 bases from V and 5 bases from J, with 5 bases between. Germline assignment: CDR1 SEHNR and CDR2 FQNEAQ (reference sequence).

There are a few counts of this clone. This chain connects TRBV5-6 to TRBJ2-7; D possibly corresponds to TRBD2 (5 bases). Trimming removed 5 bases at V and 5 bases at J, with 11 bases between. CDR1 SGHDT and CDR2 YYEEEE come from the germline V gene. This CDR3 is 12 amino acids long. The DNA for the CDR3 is TGTGCCAGCAGGGCGGGTCCCGACGAGCAGTACTTC. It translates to CASRAGPDEQYF.

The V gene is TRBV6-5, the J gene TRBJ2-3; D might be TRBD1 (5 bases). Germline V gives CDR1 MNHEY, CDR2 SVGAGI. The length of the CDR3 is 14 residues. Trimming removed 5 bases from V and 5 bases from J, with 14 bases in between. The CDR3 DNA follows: TGTGCCAGCAGTCGGACAAGGAATGTAGATACGCAGTATTTT. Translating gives CASSRTRNVDTQYF.

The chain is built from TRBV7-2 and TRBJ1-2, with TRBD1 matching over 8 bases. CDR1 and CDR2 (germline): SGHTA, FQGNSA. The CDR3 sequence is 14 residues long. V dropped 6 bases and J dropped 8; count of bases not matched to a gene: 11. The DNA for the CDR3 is TGTGCCAGCAGACTACCGTCGGACAGGGCCGGCTACACCTTC. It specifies CASRLPSDRAGYTF.

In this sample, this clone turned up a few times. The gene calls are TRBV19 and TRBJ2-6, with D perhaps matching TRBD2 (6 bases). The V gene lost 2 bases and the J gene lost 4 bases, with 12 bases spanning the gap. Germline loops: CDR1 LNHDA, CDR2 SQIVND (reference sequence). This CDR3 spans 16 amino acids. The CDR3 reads CASSIRRVVGANVLTF. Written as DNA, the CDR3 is TGTGCCAGTAGTATAAGGAGGGTGGTAGGGGCCAACGTCCTGACTTTC.